This T cell receptor beta chain stems from a study of blood T cell repertoires in COVID-19. Study-wide context: The study drew acute and convalescent COVID-19 samples from the United States, Italy and Spain.

The table lists this clone with a count of one. Here immunoSEQ multiplex PCR was the method, and the copy in TCRdb shows in-frame clones only, minus some. The table lists fewer than 90,000 clones, 85% to 90% of them singletons. This clonotype was sampled from a woman of 80 years or more with active COVID-19. Sequencing was carried out using peripheral blood.

CDR3 amino acids: CASSRQPGGNTGELFF. CDR3 DNA sequence: TGTGCCAGCAGCCGTCAACCTGGAGGAAACACCGGGGAGCTGTTTTTT. The chain recombines TRBV7-3 with TRBJ2-2; perhaps TRBD2 as D (5 bases). Trimming removed 5 bases at V and 2 bases at J, with 15 bases between. Germline lookup yields CDR1 SGHTA and CDR2 FQGTGA. The length of the CDR3 is 16 residues.